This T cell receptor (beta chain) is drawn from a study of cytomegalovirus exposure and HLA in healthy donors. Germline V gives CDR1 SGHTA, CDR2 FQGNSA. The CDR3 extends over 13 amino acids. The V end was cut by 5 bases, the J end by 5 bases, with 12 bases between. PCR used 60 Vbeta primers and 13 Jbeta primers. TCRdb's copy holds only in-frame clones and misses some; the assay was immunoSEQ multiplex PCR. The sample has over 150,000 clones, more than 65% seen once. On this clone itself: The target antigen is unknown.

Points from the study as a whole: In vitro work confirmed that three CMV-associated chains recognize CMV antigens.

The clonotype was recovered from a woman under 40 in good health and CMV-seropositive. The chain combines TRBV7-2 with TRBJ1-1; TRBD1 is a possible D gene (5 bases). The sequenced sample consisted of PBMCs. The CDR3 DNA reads TGTGCCAGCAGCCTTTCAGGGAAAACTGAAGCTTTCTTT. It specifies CASSLSGKTEAFF.